Only a few counts were recorded for the clone carrying this T cell receptor beta chain. The beta constant-region primer was an equimolar mix of two oligonucleotides covering TRBC1 and TRBC2. TCRdb ran MiXCR on the UMI-ligation and nested PCR reads and lists one entry per CDR3 protein. The sample consists of some 100,000 distinct CDR3 sequences, 5.5% to 8.5% of them appearing once. The sample is drawn from a study of naive and memory T cell subsets. In germline, CDR1 is MNHNS, CDR2 SASEGT. The ends were cut back, 4 bases at V and 3 bases at J, with 14 bases in the middle. The CDR3 has 15 residues. The rearrangement uses TRBV6-1 and TRBJ2-3, with D possibly called TRBD1 or TRBD2 (5 bases each). The TCR was taken from a human donor in good health. The specimen was central memory CD4+ T cells from blood. CDR3 DNA: TGTGCCAGCAGTGTCGGGGCCTTCGGTACAGATACGCAGTATTTT. Translation: CASSVGAFGTDTQYF.